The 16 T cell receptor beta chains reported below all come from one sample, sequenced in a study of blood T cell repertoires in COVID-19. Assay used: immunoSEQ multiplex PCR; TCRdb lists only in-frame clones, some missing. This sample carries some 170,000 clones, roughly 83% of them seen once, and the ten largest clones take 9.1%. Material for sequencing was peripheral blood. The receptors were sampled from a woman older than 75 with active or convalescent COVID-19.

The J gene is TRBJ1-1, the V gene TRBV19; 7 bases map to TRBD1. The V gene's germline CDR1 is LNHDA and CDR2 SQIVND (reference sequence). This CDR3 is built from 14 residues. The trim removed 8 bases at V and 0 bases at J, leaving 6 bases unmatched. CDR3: CASLGQTMNTEAFF. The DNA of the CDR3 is TGTGCCAGTTTGGGACAGACTATGAACACTGAAGCTTTCTTT.

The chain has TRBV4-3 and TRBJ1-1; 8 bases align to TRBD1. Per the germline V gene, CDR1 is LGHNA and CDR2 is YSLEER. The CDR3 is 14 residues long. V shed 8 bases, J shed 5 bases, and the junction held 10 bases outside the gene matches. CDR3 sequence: CASADRVKATEAFF. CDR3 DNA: TGCGCCAGCGCGGACAGGGTAAAAGCGACTGAAGCTTTCTTT.

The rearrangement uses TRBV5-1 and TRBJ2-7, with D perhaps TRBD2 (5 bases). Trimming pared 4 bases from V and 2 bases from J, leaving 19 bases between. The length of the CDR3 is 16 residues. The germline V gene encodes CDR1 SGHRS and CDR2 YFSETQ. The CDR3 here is CASSPDGRVGTYEQYF. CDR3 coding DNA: TGCGCCAGCAGCCCGGATGGCCGGGTCGGGACCTACGAGCAGTACTTC.

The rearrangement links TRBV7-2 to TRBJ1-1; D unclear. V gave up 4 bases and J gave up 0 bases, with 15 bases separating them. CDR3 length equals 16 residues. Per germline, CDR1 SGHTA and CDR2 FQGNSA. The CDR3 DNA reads TGTGCCAGCAGCTCTCAGGCCCTTTGGGTGAACACTGAAGCTTTCTTT. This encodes CASSSQALWVNTEAFF.

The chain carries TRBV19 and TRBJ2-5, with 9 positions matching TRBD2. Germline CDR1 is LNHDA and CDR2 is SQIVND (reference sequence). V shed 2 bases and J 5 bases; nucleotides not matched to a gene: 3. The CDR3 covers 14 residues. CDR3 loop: CASSILAGTETQYF. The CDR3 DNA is TGTGCCAGTAGTATACTAGCGGGGACGGAGACCCAGTACTTC.

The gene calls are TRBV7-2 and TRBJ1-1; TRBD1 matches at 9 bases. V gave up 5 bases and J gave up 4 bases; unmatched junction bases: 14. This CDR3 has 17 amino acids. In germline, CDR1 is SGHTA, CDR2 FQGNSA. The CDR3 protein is CASSPLSGTGTLTEAFF. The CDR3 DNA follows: TGTGCCAGCAGCCCCCTTTCCGGGACAGGGACTCTCACTGAAGCTTTCTTT.

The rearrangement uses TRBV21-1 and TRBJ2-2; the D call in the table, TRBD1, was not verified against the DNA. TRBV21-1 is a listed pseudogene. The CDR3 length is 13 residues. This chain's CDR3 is CASTEHGQGELFF. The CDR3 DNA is TGTGCCAGCACCGAACACGGACAGGGGGAGCTGTTTTTT.

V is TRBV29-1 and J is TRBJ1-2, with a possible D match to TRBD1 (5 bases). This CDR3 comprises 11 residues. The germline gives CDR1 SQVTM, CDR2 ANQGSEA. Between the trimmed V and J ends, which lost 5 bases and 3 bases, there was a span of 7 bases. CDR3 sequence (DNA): TGCAGCGTTCGGGGGGACTATGGCTACACCTTC. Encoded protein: CSVRGDYGYTF.

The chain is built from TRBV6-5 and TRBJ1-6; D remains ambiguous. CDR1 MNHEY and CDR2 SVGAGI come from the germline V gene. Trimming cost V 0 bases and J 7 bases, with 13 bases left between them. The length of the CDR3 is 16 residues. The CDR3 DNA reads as TGTGCCAGCAGTTACTCGGGTGACATGTTCAATTCACCCCTCCACTTT. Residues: CASSYSGDMFNSPLHF.

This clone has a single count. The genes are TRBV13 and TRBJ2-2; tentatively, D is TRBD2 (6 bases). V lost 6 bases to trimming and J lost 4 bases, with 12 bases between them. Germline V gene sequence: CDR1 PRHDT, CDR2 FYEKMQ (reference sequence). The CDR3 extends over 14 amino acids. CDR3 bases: TGTGCCAGCAGAGACCGGAGGGTCACCGGGGAGCTGTTTTTT. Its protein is CASRDRRVTGELFF.

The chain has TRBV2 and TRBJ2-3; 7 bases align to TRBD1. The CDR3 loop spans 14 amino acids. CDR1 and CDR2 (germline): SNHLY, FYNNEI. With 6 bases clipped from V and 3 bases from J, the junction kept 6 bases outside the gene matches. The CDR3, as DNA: TGTGCCAGCAGCCGGGACAGAGCAACAGATACGCAGTATTTT. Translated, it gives CASSRDRATDTQYF.

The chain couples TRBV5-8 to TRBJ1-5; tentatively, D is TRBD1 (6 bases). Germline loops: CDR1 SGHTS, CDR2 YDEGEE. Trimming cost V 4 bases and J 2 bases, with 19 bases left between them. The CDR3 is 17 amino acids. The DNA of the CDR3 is TGTGCCAGCAGCCCCCGGGACACTCTGGGGGGCAATCAGCCCCAGCATTTT. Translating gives CASSPRDTLGGNQPQHF.

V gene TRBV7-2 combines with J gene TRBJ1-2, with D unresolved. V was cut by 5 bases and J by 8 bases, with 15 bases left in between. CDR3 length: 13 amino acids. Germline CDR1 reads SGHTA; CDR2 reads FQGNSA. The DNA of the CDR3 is TGTGCCAGCAGCCAACTTGAGGCGGGCGGCTACACCTTC. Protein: CASSQLEAGGYTF.

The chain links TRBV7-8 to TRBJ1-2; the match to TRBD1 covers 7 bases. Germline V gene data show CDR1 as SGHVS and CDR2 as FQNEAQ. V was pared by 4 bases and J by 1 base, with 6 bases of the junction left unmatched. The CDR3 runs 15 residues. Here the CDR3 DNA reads TGTGCCAGCAGCTCAAGAACAGGGGTTAACTATGGCTACACCTTC. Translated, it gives CASSSRTGVNYGYTF.

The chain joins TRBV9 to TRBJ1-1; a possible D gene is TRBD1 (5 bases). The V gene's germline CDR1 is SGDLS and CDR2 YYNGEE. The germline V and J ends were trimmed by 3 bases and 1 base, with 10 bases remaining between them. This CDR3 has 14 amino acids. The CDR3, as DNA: TGTGCCAGCAGCGGGATGGGGCAGAACACTGAAGCTTTCTTT. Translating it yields CASSGMGQNTEAFF. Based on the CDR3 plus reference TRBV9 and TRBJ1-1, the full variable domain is DSGVTQTPKHLITATGQRVTLRCSPRSGDLSVYWYQQSLDQGLQFLIQYYNGEERAKGNILERFSAQQFPDLHSELNLSSLELGDSALYFCASSGMGQNTEAFFGQGTRLTVV.

CDR3 nucleotides: TGTGCCAGTAGTATAAGGGGAGATACGCAGTATTTT. It encodes CASSIRGDTQYF. This rearrangement joins TRBV19 to TRBJ2-3; possibly TRBD1 for D (5 bases). Trimming took 2 bases from V and 5 from J, leaving 5 bases between them. Germline V gene lookup returns CDR1 LNHDA and CDR2 SQIVND (reference sequence). This CDR3 has 12 amino acids. Supplemented by reference TRBV19 and TRBJ2-3, the full variable domain reads DGGITQSPKYLFRKEGQNVTLSCEQNLNHDAMYWYRQDPGQGLRLIYYSQIVNDFQKGDIAEGYSVSREKKESFPLTVTSAQKNPTAFYLCASSIRGDTQYFGPGTRLTVL.